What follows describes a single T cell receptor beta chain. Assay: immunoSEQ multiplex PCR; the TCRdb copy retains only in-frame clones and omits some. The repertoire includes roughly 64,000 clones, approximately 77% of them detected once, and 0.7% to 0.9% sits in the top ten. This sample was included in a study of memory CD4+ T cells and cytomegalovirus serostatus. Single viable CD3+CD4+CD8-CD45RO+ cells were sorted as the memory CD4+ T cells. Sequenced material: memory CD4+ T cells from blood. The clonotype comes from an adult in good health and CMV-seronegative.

The CDR3 DNA reads as TGCGCCAGCAGCAGCTTGGGGATTTCACCCCTCCACTTT. Translating gives CASSSLGISPLHF. The chain links TRBV5-1 to TRBJ1-6, with D unresolved. This CDR3 region has 13 residues. Trimming stripped 4 bases from V and 9 bases from J, with 11 bases between. Germline lookup yields CDR1 SGHRS and CDR2 YFSETQ.